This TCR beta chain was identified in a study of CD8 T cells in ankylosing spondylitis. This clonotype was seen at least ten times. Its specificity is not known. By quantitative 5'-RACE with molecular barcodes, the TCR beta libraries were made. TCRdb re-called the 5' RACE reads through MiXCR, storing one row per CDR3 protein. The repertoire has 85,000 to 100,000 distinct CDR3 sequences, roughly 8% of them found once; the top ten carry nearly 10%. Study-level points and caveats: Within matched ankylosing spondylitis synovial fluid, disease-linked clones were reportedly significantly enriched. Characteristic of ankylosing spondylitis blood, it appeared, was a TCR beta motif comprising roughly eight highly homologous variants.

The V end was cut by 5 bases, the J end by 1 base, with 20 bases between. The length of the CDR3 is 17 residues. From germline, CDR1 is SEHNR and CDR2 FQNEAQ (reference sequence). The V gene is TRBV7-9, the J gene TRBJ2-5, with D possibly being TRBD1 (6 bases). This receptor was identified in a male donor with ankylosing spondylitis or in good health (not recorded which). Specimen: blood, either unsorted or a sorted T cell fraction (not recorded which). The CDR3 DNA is TGTGCCAGCAGCGCAGGGCGCCTTGACAGGCGCCAAGAGACCCAGTACTTC. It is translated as CASSAGRLDRRQETQYF. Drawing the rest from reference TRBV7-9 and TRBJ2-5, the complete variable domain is DTGVSQNPRHKITKRGQNVTFRCDPISEHNRLYWYRQTLGQGPEFLTYFQNEAQLEKSRLLSDRFSAERPKGSFSTLEIQRTEQGDSAMYLCASSAGRLDRRQETQYFGPGTRLLVL.